A selection of T cell receptor beta chains follows, all from one sample in a study of blood T cells in healthy people across ages. TCRdb re-derived calls from the 5' RACE reads in MiXCR, one entry per CDR3 protein. Among more than 650,000 distinct CDR3 sequences listed, about 24% were seen once. The sequenced sample was blood. The receptors were gathered from a man between 65 and 79 years old in good health. The CDR3 runs from the conserved cysteine through the conserved F or W. Size values are once, few and many counts, or a class for expanded clones, and some rows have none.

V gene,clone size,CDR3 protein
TRBV12-3/TRBV12-4,.,CASSSAGSRLSADTQYF
TRBV6-6,.,CASRPGTSGGKPHEYF
TRBV19,few,CASGQGKGDTQYF
TRBV6-6,many,CASARLGTSTYEQYF
TRBV29-1,.,CSVDLTGNAEAFF
TRBV29-1,few,CSVGGSRENIQYF
TRBV7-2,many,CASSLVGGGTDTQYF
TRBV9,few,CASSVVGTSGSGELFF
TRBV29-1,.,CSAKSRSLSEKLFF
TRBV20-1,few,CSSSGTGITDTQYF
TRBV20-1,few,CSANRQGPIDEQFF
TRBV13,.,CASSLSGRSNTGELFF
TRBV7-9,few,CASSLFLGASPEDGYTF
TRBV7-9,few,CASSLVSTPQETQYF
TRBV12-3/TRBV12-4,few,CASSSGTGGNYTF
TRBV20-1,.,CSARESSGVRETQYF
TRBV15,.,CATSRDQGRTEAFF
TRBV20-1,few,CSASGRTNSPLHF
TRBV24-1,.,CATSDTLLGVEQFF
TRBV6-6,.,CASNSPGRDEQYF
TRBV6-5,.,CASIQRAGAKNIQYF
TRBV29-1,few,CSVEIRNIQYF
TRBV11-2,.,CASSLAPLTGYTF
TRBV7-2,.,CASSSASGRGADTQYF
TRBV12-3/TRBV12-4,few,CASTSDRVENTIYF
TRBV11-1,.,CASSLVAGAARELFF
TRBV28,few,CASKAEGWGGYTF
TRBV7-3,few,CASSFTGQGSIQYF
TRBV18,few,CASSPGLGTSDSSYNEQFF
TRBV10-3,few,CAISDPGQRGNEQFF
TRBV20-1,.,CSAPVGEVVGYTF
TRBV12-3/TRBV12-4,.,CASSLGALDYGYTF
TRBV12-3/TRBV12-4,few,CASRPSASGRRELFF
TRBV10-3,few,CAISHSGGFNEQFF
TRBV16,few,CASSRAMNTEAFF
TRBV7-9,.,CASSLQPPDYNEQFF
TRBV20-1,few,CSARVGHTNEKLFF
TRBV5-1,.,CASSLGGTSGQETQYF
TRBV19,few,CASSIFARRWAGPGNTIYF
TRBV7-2,.,CASSFSRRGGVHEQYF
TRBV29-1,.,CSVGREGLNTEAFF
TRBV18,few,CASSPLSAKGEYGYTF
TRBV7-2,few,CASSSDRGISTDTQYF
TRBV9,few,CASSVSAGSNQPQHF
TRBV4-1,.,CASSQEGQRRQSQHF
TRBV27,few,CASSFSGQTKELFF
TRBV5-1,.,CASSLEASGVYNEQFF
TRBV5-6,many,CASSLGSIRGNEQFF
TRBV7-9,.,CASSPTAGSDEQYF
TRBV12-3/TRBV12-4,.,CASSFSALNNSPLHF
TRBV29-1,.,CCVIPGLAGATGELFF
TRBV20-1,.,CSARLAGGPHGQFF
TRBV24-1,.,CATSEGGAATDTQYF
TRBV7-9,few,CASSDGTRFYNEQFF
TRBV20-1,.,CSAPLGGTNEQFF
TRBV5-4,.,CASSLGVLAAEDTQYF
TRBV28,.,CASYGGGPADTQYF
TRBV7-2,few,CASSLGTGIAKNIQYF
TRBV29-1,few,CSVERGVGLSTDTQYF